This T cell receptor (beta chain) appears in the sequencing data of a study of CD8+ T cells in alopecia areata. This CDR3 has 14 amino acids. V shed 0 bases and J 12 bases; nucleotides not matched to a gene: 9. Germline V gene data show CDR1 as SQVTM and CDR2 as ANQGSEA. Sequencing templates came from extracted RNA that was reverse transcribed into cDNA. TCRdb's table, derived via immunoSEQ multiplex PCR, lists solely in-frame clones and lacks some. The table shows fewer than 250,000 clones, with 60% to 70% occurring only once. Treatment here: oral pan-JAK inhibitor, 5-10 mg twice daily. The rearrangement joins TRBV29-1 to TRBJ2-7, with 12 positions matching TRBD2. This receptor was taken from a human donor with alopecia areata. The sequencing here drew on CD4+ T cells sorted from blood, taken at week 4, from a patient treated with tofacitinib. CDR3 nucleotides: TGCAGCGTTGAAGAGACTAGGACTAGCGGGAATCGGTACTTC. Residues: CSVEETRTSGNRYF.